This T cell receptor beta chain was sequenced during a study of T cells after yellow fever vaccination. CDR3 length: 12 amino acids. Trimming stripped 5 bases from V and 12 bases from J, with 14 bases between. Each CDR3 protein gets one entry after TCRdb re-called the 5' RACE reads with MiXCR. Among a few hundred thousand distinct CDR3 sequences listed, roughly 8% were seen once. The TCR originated in a man aged 18-30 years who received the YFV17D yellow fever vaccine. The chain employs TRBV12-3 or TRBV12-4 and TRBJ2-1; tentatively, D is TRBD1 (6 bases). Sequenced material: PBMCs, taken 35 to 50 days after the first yellow fever vaccination. The CDR3 nucleotides are TGTGCCAGCAGTCACTCACAGGGCTGGCAGTTCTTC. It is translated as CASSHSQGWQFF.